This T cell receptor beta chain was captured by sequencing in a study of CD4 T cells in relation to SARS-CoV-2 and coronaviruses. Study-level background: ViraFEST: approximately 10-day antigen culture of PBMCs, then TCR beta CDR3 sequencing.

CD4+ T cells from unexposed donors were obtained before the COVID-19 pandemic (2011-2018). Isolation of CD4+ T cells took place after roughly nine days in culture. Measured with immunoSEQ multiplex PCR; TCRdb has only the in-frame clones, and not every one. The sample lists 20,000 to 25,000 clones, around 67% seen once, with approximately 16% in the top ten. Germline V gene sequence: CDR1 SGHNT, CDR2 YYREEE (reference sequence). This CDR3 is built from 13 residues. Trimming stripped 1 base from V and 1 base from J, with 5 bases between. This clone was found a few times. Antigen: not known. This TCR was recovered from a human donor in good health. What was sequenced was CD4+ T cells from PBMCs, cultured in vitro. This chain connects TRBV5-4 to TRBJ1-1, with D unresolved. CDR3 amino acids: CASSLSQNTEAFF. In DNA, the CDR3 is TGTGCCAGCAGCTTGTCACAGAACACTGAAGCTTTCTTT. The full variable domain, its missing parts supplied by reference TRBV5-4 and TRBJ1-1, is ETGVTQSPTHLIKTRGQQVTLRCSSQSGHNTVSWYQQALGQGPQFIFQYYREEENGRGNFPPRFSGLQFPNYSSELNVNALELDDSALYLCASSLSQNTEAFFGQGTRLTVV.